Below, 23 T cell receptor beta chains from the same sample are listed, as sequenced in a study of T-cell memory formation after mild COVID-19. TCRdb re-called the 5' RACE reads through MiXCR, storing one row per CDR3 protein. The data contain roughly 45,000 distinct CDR3 sequences, 27% of them seen just once; the ten biggest clones take up approximately 40%. Sequencing was performed on PBMCs or a T cell subset sorted from them (not recorded which). Receptor source: a man younger than 35 who had mild COVID-19 (a few samples of this study predate the infection). Cell type and time point are not known.

This clonotype is classed as medium-sized. The V call is TRBV3-1, the J call TRBJ2-5, with 9 bases fitting TRBD2. This CDR3 is 16 amino acids long. Germline V gene sequence: CDR1 LGHDT, CDR2 YNNKEL (reference sequence). Germline trimming cut 1 base from V and 2 bases from J; bases unmatched to any gene: 5. The CDR3 DNA is TGTGCCAGCAGCCAAGTCCTAGCGGGGTTGCAAGAGACCCAGTACTTC. Protein product: CASSQVLAGLQETQYF.

The rearrangement uses TRBV7-9 and TRBJ1-6; D gene uncertain. V lost 3 bases, J lost 6 bases, and 12 bases lay in between. The CDR3 consists of 15 residues. The germline CDR1 and CDR2 sequences are SEHNR and FQNEAQ (reference sequence). CDR3 coding DNA: TGTGCCAGCAGCTTCGGTAAATATGGTAATTCACCCCTCCACTTT. Protein sequence: CASSFGKYGNSPLHF.

This clonotype was seen a few times. This rearrangement joins TRBV2 to TRBJ2-5; D unresolved. Germline V gene data show CDR1 as SNHLY and CDR2 as FYNNEI. This CDR3 has 15 residues. Trimming took 4 bases from V and 0 from J, leaving 12 bases between them. The CDR3 region is CASSGVTRHQETQYF. The CDR3 DNA reads as TGTGCCAGCAGTGGAGTGACCAGACACCAAGAGACCCAGTACTTC.

As to this clonotype: Just one base apart from a much larger clone, this may be a read error. The chain links TRBV6-6 to TRBJ2-3, with a weak D call TRBD1 (6 bases). V dropped 5 bases and J dropped 9 bases, with 24 bases sitting between them. This CDR3 is 16 amino acids long. Germline CDR1 reads MNHNY; CDR2 reads SVGAGI (reference sequence). The CDR3 DNA is TGTGCCAGCAGTGACCCTGAGGGACAAAAGAGGAAGACGCAGTATTTT. It translates to CASSDPEGQKRKTQYF.

This sequence joins TRBV12-3 or TRBV12-4 and TRBJ1-1, with 7 bases lining up with TRBD1. Trimming removed 7 bases from V and 3 bases from J; junction bases left unmatched: 8. This CDR3 has 14 amino acids. CDR3 amino acids: CASTWDSIYTEAFF. The CDR3 coding sequence is TGTGCCAGCACTTGGGACAGCATATACACTGAAGCTTTCTTT.

This clonotype has only a few counts. The V and J genes are TRBV15 and TRBJ1-5; no firm D call. The CDR3 is 13 residues long. CDR1 is LNHNV, CDR2 YYDKDF, per germline (reference sequence). V lost 0 bases and J lost 6, with 6 bases in between. The CDR3 DNA follows: TGTGCCACCAGCAGAGATTTAAGTCAGCCCCAGCATTTT. Protein product: CATSRDLSQPQHF.

This chain joins TRBV6-4 and TRBJ2-3, with D hard to call. The CDR3 is 15 residues long. Trimming left V 3 bases short and J 0 bases short, with 10 bases between. Germline assignment: CDR1 MRHNA and CDR2 SNTAGT. This chain's CDR3 is CASSERQISTDTQYF. CDR3 coding DNA: TGTGCCAGCAGTGAACGTCAAATAAGCACAGATACGCAGTATTTT.

This clonotype turned up a few times. The gene calls are TRBV5-1 and TRBJ2-3; possibly TRBD1 for D (5 bases). Trimming pared 5 bases from V and 1 base from J, leaving 14 bases between. CDR1 SGHRS and CDR2 YFSETQ come from the germline V gene. The CDR3 contains 15 residues. DNA for the CDR3: TGCGCCAGCAGACCCCCGGGCAGGGGCACAGATACGCAGTATTTT. Translation gives CASRPPGRGTDTQYF. Variable domain in full (rest from reference TRBV5-1 and TRBJ2-3): KAGVTQTPRYLIKTRGQQVTLSCSPISGHRSVSWYQQTPGQGLQFLFEYFSETQRNKGNFPGRFSGRQFSNSRSEMNVSTLELGDSALYLCASRPPGRGTDTQYFGPGTRLTVL.

This clonotype was recorded a few times. This chain links TRBV5-1 with TRBJ2-7; tentatively, D is TRBD1 or TRBD2 (5 bases each). Looked up from germline, CDR1 is SGHRS and CDR2 is YFSETQ. The CDR3 extends over 15 amino acids. The V gene lost 4 bases and the J gene lost 5 bases, with 19 bases spanning the gap. As DNA, the CDR3 is TGCGCCAGCAGCCCCGGGGCAGGAGGTCAGAACGAGCAGTACTTC. It is translated as CASSPGAGGQNEQYF.

The rearrangement links TRBV27 to TRBJ2-5; D is tentatively TRBD1 or TRBD2 (6 bases each). V was trimmed by 8 bases and J by 2 bases, leaving 12 bases between them. The CDR3 runs to 13 residues. The germline V gene encodes CDR1 MNHEY and CDR2 SMNVEV (reference sequence). The CDR3 region has the DNA TGTGCCAGCGCGGAGGGGGGTCAAGAGACCCAGTACTTC. Translation gives CASAEGGQETQYF.

This clonotype was detected many times. The chain recombines TRBV12-3 or TRBV12-4 with TRBJ2-3; the D is unclear. The germline V and J ends were trimmed by 4 bases and 1 base, with 9 bases remaining between them. This CDR3 has 14 amino acids. CDR3 in DNA: TGTGCCAGCAGTTCAAGTGCAGGCACAGATACGCAGTATTTT. Its translation: CASSSSAGTDTQYF.

This clonotype was observed a few times. The chain joins TRBV3-1 to TRBJ2-1; the D is unclear. This CDR3 region has 16 residues. Per germline, CDR1 LGHDT and CDR2 YNNKEL (reference sequence). V shed 0 bases and J shed 2 bases, with 11 bases lying between them. The CDR3 DNA reads TGTGCCAGCAGCCAAGATCTCACCGGACCCTACAATGAGCAGTTCTTC. Protein: CASSQDLTGPYNEQFF.

This chain connects TRBV6-2 or TRBV6-3 to TRBJ2-1; D is ambiguous. There are 14 residues in the CDR3. Trimming left V 4 bases short and J 6 bases short, with 13 bases between. The germline CDR1 and CDR2 sequences are MNHEY and SVGEGT. The CDR3 region is CASSFRQQGNEQFF. The CDR3 region has the DNA TGTGCCAGCAGTTTTCGGCAGCAAGGCAATGAGCAGTTCTTC.

The chain uses TRBV14 and TRBJ2-3; 7 bases match TRBD2. Germline CDR1 is SGHDN and CDR2 is FVKESK. The CDR3 length is 18 residues. V lost 0 bases, J lost 0 bases, and 9 bases stayed unmatched. The CDR3 region has the DNA TGTGCCAGCAGCCAAGACCGCGCGGGCGGGGGTAGCACAGATACGCAGTATTTT. Translation: CASSQDRAGGGSTDTQYF.

This clonotype was counted a few times. The chain recombines TRBV11-2 with TRBJ1-1, with D possibly matching TRBD1 (5 bases). V shed 5 bases and J shed 7 bases, with 11 bases lying between them. CDR1 is SGHAT and CDR2 is FQNNGV in the germline V gene. CDR3 length: 12 residues. CDR3: CASSAPGGEAFF. In DNA form, the CDR3 reads TGTGCCAGCAGCGCCCCCGGGGGTGAAGCTTTCTTT.

The rearrangement uses TRBV20-1 and TRBJ2-5; no clear D. V shed 0 bases and J shed 1 base, with 9 bases lying between them. The germline V gene encodes CDR1 DFQATT and CDR2 SNEGSKA (reference sequence). The CDR3 length is 14 residues. The CDR3 DNA reads as TGCAGTGCTAGAGACGGCAGGCCCCAAGAGACCCAGTACTTC. Its protein product is CSARDGRPQETQYF.

This sequence joins TRBV6-6 and TRBJ1-2; tentative D call: TRBD1 (6 bases). Germline values: CDR1 MNHNY, CDR2 SVGAGI (reference sequence). There are 14 residues in the CDR3. V was clipped by 4 bases and J by 4 bases, with 13 bases between them. Here the CDR3 reads CASSSAQGSYGYTF. The CDR3 DNA sequence: TGTGCCAGCAGTTCCGCCCAGGGGAGCTATGGCTACACCTTC.

This clonotype was observed a handful of times. The chain couples TRBV6-2 or TRBV6-3 to TRBJ1-2, with D unresolved. V lost 2 bases and J 6 bases, leaving 10 bases between the germline ends. This CDR3 is 13 amino acids long. Germline CDR1 is MNHEY and CDR2 is SVGEGT. The CDR3 DNA follows: TGTGCCAGCAGTTACAGGGTTTACGATGGCTACACCTTC. Translated: CASSYRVYDGYTF.

The genes are TRBV12-3 or TRBV12-4 and TRBJ2-7, with D perhaps TRBD2 (6 bases). Trimming took 3 bases from V and 6 from J, leaving 15 bases between them. The CDR3 loop spans 14 amino acids. As DNA, the CDR3 is TGTGCCAGCAGTTTGGGAGGCGGGTATGTCGAGCAGTACGTC. Its translation: CASSLGGGYVEQYV.

The chain employs TRBV27 and TRBJ2-1; 11 positions match TRBD1. The germline CDR1 and CDR2 sequences are MNHEY and SMNVEV (reference sequence). The CDR3 is 15 amino acids. V lost 7 bases to trimming and J lost 9 bases; unmatched junction nucleotides: 11. The CDR3 loop reads CASNPPGQGGSEQFF. The CDR3 region has the DNA TGTGCCAGCAACCCCCCGGGACAGGGGGGTAGTGAGCAGTTCTTC.

The rearrangement uses TRBV10-3 and TRBJ2-7; 8 nucleotides match TRBD2. The germline V gene encodes CDR1 ENHRY and CDR2 SYGVKD. V was pared by 1 base and J by 6 bases, with 11 bases of the junction left unmatched. This CDR3 is 16 amino acids long. The CDR3 bases are TGTGCCATCAGTGAGTTTGGCGGGGGGCTGGAGGGCGAGCAGTACTTC. Translated, it gives CAISEFGGGLEGEQYF.

This clonotype turned up a few times. V is TRBV5-6 and J is TRBJ2-5; D tentatively reads TRBD1 or TRBD2 (5 bases each). The CDR3 has 13 residues. Between the trimmed V and J ends, which lost 3 bases and 1 base, there was a span of 7 bases. The germline gives CDR1 SGHDT, CDR2 YYEEEE. CDR3: CASSYGTQETQYF. CDR3 nucleotides: TGTGCCAGCAGCTATGGGACCCAAGAGACCCAGTACTTC.

The chain joins TRBV7-9 to TRBJ2-7; TRBD2 might be the D (6 bases). Germline CDR1 and CDR2: SEHNR and FQNEAQ (reference sequence). This CDR3 contains 16 residues. Trimming stripped 5 bases from V and 2 bases from J, with 19 bases between. CDR3 nucleotides: TGTGCCAGCAGCGGTGGAGGGGCAGGAGTACCCTACGAGCAGTACGTC. As protein: CASSGGGAGVPYEQYV.